This TCR beta chain emerged from a study of metastatic and nonmetastatic thyroid tumors (dated by TCRdb to 2019 to 2021). Study-wide context: The researchers compared repertoires between peripheral blood samples and tumor or nodule tissue samples from patients with malignant or benign thyroid disease. The research as a whole found: In both blood and tumor samples, TCR beta diversity was reported to be significantly higher in malignant tumors than in benign nodules.

This clone was observed a handful of times. Which antigen it targets is not known. Base qualities are not at hand, and no much larger clone is one base apart. None of the patients had been given any treatment before thyroid surgery. Patient clinical samples collected from about 2011 to 2018 were retrospectively analysed using T-cell receptor beta sequencing. The library was produced with PCR. Reads for this sample came from an Illumina HiSeq 4000. High-throughput sequencing was used to profile the CDR3 region of the TCR beta-chain in every patient. In the paper's pipeline: CDR3 differences across clinicopathological groups were used to build a classifier for discriminating distant-metastatic papillary thyroid cancer patients. The Shannon index was used to measure repertoire diversity, and the Morisita-Horn index was used to measure how similar tumor and blood repertoires were. TCRdb applied fastp at Q25 and MiXCR to the public reads, then kept only in-frame beta chains. It is TCRdb's table, rather than the study itself, that gives the V and J calls and clone size. The sample yields about 39,000 clones; approximately 20% were counted once. About 17% of the sample is taken by the ten largest.

Here V drops 0 bases and J drops 4 bases, and the junction holds 4 bases not matched to any gene. CDR1 and CDR2 were assigned from the germline V gene as SGHRS and YFSETQ. The CDR3 holds 15 amino acids from the cysteine to the phenylalanine. The read is trimmed to its CDR3 DNA, 45 bases read in frame from base 1. The rearrangement joined TRBV5-1 to TRBJ2-5, and 9 junction bases match TRBD2. Sequenced input: blood. The clonotype was recovered from a female donor with papillary thyroid cancer or a benign thyroid nodule (not recorded which). Some clones in this sample may be carry-over from other donors' samples. In nucleotides, the sequence is TGCGCCAGCAGCTTGGCCTTGACTAGCGGAGAGACCCAGTACTTC. It specifies CASSLALTSGETQYF.